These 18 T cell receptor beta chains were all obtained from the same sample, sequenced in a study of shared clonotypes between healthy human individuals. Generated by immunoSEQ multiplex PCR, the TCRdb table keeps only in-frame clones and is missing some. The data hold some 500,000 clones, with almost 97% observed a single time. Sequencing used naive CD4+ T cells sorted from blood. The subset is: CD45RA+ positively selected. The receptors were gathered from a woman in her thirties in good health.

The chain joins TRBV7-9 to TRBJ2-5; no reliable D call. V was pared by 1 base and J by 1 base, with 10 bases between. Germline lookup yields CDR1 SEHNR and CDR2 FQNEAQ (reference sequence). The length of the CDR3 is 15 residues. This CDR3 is CASSLEGPIQETQYF. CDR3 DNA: TGTGCCAGCAGCTTAGAAGGGCCTATCCAAGAGACCCAGTACTTC.

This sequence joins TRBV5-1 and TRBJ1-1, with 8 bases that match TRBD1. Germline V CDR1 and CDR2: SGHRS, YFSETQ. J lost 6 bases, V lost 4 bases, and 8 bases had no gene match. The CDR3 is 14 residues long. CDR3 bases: TGCGCCAGCAGCCCTGGACAGGGTCCCGCTGAAGCTTTCTTT. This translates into CASSPGQGPAEAFF.

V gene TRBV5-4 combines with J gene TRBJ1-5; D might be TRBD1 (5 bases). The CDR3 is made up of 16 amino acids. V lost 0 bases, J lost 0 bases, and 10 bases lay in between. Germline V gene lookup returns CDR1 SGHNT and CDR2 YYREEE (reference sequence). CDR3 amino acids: CASSLGGRSSNQPQHF. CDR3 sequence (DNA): TGTGCCAGCAGCTTGGGGGGGAGGAGTAGCAATCAGCCCCAGCATTTT.

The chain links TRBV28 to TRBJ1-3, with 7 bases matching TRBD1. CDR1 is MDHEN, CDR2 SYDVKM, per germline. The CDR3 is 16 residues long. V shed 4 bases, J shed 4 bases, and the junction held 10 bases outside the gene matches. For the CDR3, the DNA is TGTGCCAGCAGTTCCCCGACAGGGATGCACGGAAACACCATATATTTT. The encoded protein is CASSSPTGMHGNTIYF.

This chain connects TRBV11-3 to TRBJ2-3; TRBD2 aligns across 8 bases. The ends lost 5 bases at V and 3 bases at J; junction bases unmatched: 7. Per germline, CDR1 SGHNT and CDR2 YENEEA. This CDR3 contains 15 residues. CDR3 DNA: TGTGCCAGCAGCGAGGGACTAGAGCTGACAGATACGCAGTATTTT. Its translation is CASSEGLELTDTQYF.

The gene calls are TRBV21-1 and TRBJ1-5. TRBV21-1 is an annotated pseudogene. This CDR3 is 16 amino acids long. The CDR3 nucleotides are TGTGCCAGCAGCAAAGAAGGGGGGTTAAGCAATCAGCCCCAGCATTTT. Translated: CASSKEGGLSNQPQHF.

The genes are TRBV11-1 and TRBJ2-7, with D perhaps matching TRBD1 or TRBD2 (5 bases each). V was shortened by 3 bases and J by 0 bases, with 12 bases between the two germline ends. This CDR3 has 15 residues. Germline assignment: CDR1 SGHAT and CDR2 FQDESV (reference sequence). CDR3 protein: CASSFTRDHSYEQYF. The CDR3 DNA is TGTGCCAGCAGCTTTACGAGGGACCACTCCTACGAGCAGTACTTC.

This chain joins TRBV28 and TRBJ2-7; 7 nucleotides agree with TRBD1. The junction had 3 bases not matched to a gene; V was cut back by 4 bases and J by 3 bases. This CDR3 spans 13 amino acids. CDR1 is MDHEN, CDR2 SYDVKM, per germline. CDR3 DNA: TGTGCCAGCAGTTCGACAGGGCGCTACGAGCAGTACTTC. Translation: CASSSTGRYEQYF.

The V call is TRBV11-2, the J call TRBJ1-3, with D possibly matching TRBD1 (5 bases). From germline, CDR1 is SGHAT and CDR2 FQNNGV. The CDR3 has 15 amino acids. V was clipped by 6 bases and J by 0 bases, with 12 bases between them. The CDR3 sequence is CASRRDGLSGNTIYF. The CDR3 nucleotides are TGTGCCAGCAGACGGGACGGACTCTCTGGAAACACCATATATTTT.

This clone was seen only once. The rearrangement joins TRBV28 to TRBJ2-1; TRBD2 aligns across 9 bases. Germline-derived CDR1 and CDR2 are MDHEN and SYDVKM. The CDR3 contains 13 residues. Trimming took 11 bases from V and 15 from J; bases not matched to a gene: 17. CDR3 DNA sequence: TGTGCCTCCGGGGAATCGCGGCGGGAGGGTCGGTTCTTC. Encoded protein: CASGESRREGRFF. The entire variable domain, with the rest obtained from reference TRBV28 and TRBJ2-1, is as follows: DVKVTQSSRYLVKRTGEKVFLECVQDMDHENMFWYRQDPGLGLRLIYFSYDVKMKEKGDIPEGYSVSREKKERFSLILESASTNQTSMYLCASGESRREGRFFGPGTRLTVL.

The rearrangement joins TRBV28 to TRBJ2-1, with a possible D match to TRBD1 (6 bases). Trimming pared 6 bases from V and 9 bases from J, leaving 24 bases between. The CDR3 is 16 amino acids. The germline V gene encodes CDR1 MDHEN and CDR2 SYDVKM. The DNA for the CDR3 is TGTGCCAGCAGCCCCGTGCTTGGCCCAAAGGGGGTTGAGCAGTTCTTC. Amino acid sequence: CASSPVLGPKGVEQFF.

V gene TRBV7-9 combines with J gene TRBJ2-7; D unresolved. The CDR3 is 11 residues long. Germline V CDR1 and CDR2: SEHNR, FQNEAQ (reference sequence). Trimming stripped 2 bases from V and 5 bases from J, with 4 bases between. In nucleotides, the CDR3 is TGTGCCAGCAGCTTAACCCACGAGCAGTACTTC. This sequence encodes CASSLTHEQYF. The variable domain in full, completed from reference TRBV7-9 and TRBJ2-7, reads DTGVSQNPRHKITKRGQNVTFRCDPISEHNRLYWYRQTLGQGPEFLTYFQNEAQLEKSRLLSDRFSAERPKGSFSTLEIQRTEQGDSAMYLCASSLTHEQYFGPGTRLTVT.

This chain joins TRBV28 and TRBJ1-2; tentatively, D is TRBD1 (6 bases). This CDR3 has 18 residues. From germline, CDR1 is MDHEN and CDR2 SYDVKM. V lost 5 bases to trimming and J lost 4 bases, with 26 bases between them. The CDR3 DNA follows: TGTGCCAGCAGTCCCTCCCTTTCAGGGGCGCATGTCAGCTATGGCTACACCTTC. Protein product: CASSPSLSGAHVSYGYTF.

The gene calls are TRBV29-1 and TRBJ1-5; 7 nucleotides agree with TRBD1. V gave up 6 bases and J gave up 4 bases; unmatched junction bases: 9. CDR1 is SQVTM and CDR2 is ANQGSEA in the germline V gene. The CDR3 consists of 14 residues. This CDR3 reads CSVKRSGGNQPQHF. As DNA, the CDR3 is TGCAGCGTGAAACGGTCAGGGGGGAATCAGCCCCAGCATTTT.

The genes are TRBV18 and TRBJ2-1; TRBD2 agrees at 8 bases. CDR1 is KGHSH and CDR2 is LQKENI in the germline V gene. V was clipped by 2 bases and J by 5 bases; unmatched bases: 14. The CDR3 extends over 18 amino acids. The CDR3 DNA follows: TGTGCCAGCTCACCAGTCCTTGGACGGGAGGGTGCGGACAATGAGCAGTTCTTC. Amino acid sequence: CASSPVLGREGADNEQFF.

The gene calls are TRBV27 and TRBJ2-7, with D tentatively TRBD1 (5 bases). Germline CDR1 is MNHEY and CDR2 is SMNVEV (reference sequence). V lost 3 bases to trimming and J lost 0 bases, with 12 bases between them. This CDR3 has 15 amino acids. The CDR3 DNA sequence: TGTGCCAGCAGTTTGGATCAGGGCCCCTCCTACGAGCAGTACTTC. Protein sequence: CASSLDQGPSYEQYF.

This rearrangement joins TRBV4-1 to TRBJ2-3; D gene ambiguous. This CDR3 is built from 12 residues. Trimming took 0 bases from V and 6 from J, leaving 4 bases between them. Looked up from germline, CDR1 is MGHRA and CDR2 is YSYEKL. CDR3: CASSQDGDTQYF. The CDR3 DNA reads TGCGCCAGCAGCCAAGACGGGGATACGCAGTATTTT.

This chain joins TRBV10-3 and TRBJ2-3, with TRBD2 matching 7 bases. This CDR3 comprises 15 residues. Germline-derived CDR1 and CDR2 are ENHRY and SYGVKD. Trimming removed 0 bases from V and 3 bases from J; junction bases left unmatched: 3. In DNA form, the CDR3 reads TGTGCCATCAGTGAGTCGACTAGCACGACAGATACGCAGTATTTT. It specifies CAISESTSTTDTQYF.